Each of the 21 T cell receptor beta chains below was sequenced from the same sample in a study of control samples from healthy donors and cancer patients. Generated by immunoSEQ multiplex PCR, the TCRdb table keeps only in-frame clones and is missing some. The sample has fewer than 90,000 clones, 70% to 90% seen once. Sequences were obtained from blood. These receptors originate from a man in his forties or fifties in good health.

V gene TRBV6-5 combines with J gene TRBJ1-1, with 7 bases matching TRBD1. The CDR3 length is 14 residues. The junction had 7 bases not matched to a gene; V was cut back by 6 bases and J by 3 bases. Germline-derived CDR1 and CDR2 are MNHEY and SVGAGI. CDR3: CASRRQGFYTEAFF. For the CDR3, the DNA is TGTGCCAGCAGACGACAGGGTTTTTACACTGAAGCTTTCTTT.

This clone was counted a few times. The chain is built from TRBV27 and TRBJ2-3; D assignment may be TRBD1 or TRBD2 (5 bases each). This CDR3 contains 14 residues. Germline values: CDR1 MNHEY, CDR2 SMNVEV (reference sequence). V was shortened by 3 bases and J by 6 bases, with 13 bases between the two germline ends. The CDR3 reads CASSLGRSLDTQYF. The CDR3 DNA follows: TGTGCCAGCAGTTTGGGACGGAGTTTGGATACGCAGTATTTT.

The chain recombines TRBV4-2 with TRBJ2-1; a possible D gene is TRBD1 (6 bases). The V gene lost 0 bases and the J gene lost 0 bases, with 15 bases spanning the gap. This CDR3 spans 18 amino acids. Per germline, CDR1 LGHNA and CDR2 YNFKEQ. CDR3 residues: CASSQDRGLSGSYNEQFF. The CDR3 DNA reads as TGTGCCAGCAGCCAAGACAGGGGATTGAGCGGCTCCTACAATGAGCAGTTCTTC.

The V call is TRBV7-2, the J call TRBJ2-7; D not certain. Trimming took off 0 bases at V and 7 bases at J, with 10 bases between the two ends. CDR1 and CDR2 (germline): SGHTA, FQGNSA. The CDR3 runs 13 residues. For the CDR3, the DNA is TGTGCCAGCAGCTTAGCGTCTAGTTGGGAGCAGTACTTC. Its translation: CASSLASSWEQYF.

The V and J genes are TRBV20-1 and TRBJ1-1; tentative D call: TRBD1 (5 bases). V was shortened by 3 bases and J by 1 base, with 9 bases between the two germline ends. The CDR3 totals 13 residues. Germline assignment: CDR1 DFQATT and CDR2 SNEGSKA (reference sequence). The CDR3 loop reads CSASTTENTEAFF. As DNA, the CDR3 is TGCAGTGCTAGTACGACAGAGAACACTGAAGCTTTCTTT.

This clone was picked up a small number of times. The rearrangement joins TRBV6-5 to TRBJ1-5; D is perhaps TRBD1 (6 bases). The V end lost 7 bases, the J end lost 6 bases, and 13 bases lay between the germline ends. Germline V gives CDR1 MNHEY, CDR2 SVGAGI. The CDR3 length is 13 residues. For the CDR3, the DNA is TGTGCCAGCATGGTGGGGGGCAGTCAGCCCCAGCATTTT. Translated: CASMVGGSQPQHF.

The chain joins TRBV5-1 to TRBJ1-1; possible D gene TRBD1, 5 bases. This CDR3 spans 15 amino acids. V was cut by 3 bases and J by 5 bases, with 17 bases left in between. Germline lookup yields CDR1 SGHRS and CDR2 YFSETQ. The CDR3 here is CASSSTTGGATEAFF. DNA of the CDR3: TGCGCCAGCAGCTCTACGACCGGGGGAGCGACTGAAGCTTTCTTT.

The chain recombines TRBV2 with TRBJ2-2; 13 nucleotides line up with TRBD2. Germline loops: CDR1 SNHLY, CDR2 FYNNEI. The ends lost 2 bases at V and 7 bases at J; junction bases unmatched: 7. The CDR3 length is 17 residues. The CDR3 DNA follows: TGTGCCAGCAGTGAACTACTAGCGGGGGGGCCTAGCGGGGAGCTGTTTTTT. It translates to CASSELLAGGPSGELFF.

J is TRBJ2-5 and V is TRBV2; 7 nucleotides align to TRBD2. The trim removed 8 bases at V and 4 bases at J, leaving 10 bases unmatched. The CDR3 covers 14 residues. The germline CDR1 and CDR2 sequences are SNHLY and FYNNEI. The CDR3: CASGLDLGPETQYF. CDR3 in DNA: TGTGCCAGCGGACTAGACTTGGGTCCAGAGACCCAGTACTTC.

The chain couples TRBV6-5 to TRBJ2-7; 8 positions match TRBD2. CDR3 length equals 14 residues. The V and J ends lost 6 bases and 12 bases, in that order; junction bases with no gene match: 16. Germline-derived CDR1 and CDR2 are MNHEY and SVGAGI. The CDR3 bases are TGTGCCAGCAGCACGACCGCAAGCGGGGGAGAGTTGTACGTC. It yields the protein CASSTTASGGELYV.

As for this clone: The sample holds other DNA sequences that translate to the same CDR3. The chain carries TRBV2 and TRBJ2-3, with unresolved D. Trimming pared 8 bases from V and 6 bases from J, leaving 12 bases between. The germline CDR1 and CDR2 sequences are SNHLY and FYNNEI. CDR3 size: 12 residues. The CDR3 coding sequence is TGTGCCAGCGGTCCCTCCGGGGATACGCAGTATTTT. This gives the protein CASGPSGDTQYF.

The CDR3 nucleotides read TGTGCCAGCAGCCAAGCCCTTTCTTCACCCCTCCACTTT. Translated, it gives CASSQALSSPLHF. The V gene is TRBV14, the J gene TRBJ1-6; D gene uncertain. The CDR3 contains 13 residues. Between the trimmed V and J ends, which lost 1 base and 9 bases, there was a span of 7 bases. Germline V CDR1 and CDR2: SGHDN, FVKESK.

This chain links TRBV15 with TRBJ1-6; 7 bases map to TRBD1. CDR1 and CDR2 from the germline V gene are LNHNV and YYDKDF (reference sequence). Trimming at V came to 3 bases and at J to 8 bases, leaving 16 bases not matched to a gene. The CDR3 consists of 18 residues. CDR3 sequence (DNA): TGTGCCACCAGCAGTCAATTGATTAAGACAGGGTTGGATTCACCCCTCCACTTT. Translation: CATSSQLIKTGLDSPLHF.

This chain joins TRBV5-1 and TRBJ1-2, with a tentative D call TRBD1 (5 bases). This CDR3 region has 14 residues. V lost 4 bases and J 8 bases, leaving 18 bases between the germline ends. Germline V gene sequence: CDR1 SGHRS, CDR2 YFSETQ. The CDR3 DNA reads TGCGCCAGCAGCCAAACCCTAGGGGCGCAAGGCTACACCTTC. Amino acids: CASSQTLGAQGYTF. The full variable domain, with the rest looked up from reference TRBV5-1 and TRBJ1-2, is KAGVTQTPRYLIKTRGQQVTLSCSPISGHRSVSWYQQTPGQGLQFLFEYFSETQRNKGNFPGRFSGRQFSNSRSEMNVSTLELGDSALYLCASSQTLGAQGYTFGSGTRLTVV.

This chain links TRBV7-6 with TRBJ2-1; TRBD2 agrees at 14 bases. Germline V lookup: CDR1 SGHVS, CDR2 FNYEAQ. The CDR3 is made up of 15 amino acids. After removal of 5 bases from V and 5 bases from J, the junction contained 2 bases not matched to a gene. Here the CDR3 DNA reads TGTGCCAGCAGCGCGGGACTAGCGGGAGACAATGAGCAGTTCTTC. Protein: CASSAGLAGDNEQFF.

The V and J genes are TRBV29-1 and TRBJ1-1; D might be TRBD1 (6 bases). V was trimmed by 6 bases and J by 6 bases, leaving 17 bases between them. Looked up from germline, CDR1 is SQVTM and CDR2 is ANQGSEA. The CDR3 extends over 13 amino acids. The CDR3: CSVLDSLMAEAFF. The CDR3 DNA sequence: TGCAGCGTCCTGGACAGCCTTATGGCTGAAGCTTTCTTT.

The CDR3 reads CASSLAGSQETQYF. The CDR3 DNA reads TGTGCCAGCAGCTTGGCGGGGTCCCAAGAGACCCAGTACTTC. The chain recombines TRBV5-6 with TRBJ2-5; possibly TRBD2 for D (5 bases). This CDR3 has 14 residues. Germline lookup yields CDR1 SGHDT and CDR2 YYEEEE. Trimming took 0 bases from V and 1 from J, leaving 7 bases between them.

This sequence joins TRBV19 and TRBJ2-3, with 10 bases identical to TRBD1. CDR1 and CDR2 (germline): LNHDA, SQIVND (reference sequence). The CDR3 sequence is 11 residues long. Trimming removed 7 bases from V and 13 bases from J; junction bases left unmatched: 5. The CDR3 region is CASKDRGQKYF. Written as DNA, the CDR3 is TGTGCCAGTAAAGACAGGGGGCAGAAGTATTTT.

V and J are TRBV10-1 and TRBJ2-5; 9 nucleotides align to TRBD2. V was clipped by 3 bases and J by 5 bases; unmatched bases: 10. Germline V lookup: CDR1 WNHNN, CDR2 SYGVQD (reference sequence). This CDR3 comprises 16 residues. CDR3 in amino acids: CASSDGLAGPQETQYF. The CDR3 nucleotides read TGCGCCAGCAGTGACGGGCTAGCGGGGCCTCAGGAGACCCAGTACTTC.

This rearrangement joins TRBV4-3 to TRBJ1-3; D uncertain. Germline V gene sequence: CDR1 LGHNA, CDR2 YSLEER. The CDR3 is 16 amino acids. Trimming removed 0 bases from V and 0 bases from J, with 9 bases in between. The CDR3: CASSQDEADSGNTIYF. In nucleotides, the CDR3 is TGCGCCAGCAGCCAAGATGAAGCGGACTCTGGAAACACCATATATTTT.

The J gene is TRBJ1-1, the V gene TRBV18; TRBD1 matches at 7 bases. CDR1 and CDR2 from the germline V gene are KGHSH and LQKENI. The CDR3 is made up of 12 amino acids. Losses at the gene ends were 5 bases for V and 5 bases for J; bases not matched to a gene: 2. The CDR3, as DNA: TGTGCCAGCTCAAAGGACAGGACTGAAGCTTTCTTT. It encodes CASSKDRTEAFF.